The clone carrying this T cell receptor beta chain has at least ten counts. The germline V gene has CDR1 DFQATT and CDR2 SNEGSKA (reference sequence). The V end lost 0 bases, the J end lost 1 base, and 16 bases lay between the germline ends. The CDR3 loop spans 16 amino acids. This record comes from a study of T-cell reconstitution after alpha-beta-depleted transplantation in children. The TCRbeta library incorporated unique molecular identifiers. Each CDR3 protein gets one entry after TCRdb re-called the PCR reads with MiXCR. The table records under 300,000 distinct CDR3 sequences, roughly 11% of them present only once.

The sequenced sample was peripheral blood, obtained 180 days after TCRalphabeta/CD19-depleted stem cell transplant. The gene calls are TRBV20-1 and TRBJ2-7, with D uncertain. The sequence derives from a male patient between 2 and 10 years old who had a stem cell transplant for chronic granulomatous disease, so the T cells may come from the graft donor. DNA for the CDR3: TGCAGTGCTAGAGATCCCCGTCGAAGTAGATCCTACGAGCAGTACTTC. Translated: CSARDPRRSRSYEQYF.